Here is one T cell receptor (beta chain) with its context. Germline V gene lookup returns CDR1 SGDLS and CDR2 YYNGEE. The CDR3 sequence is 15 residues long. The junction had 13 bases not matched to a gene; V was cut back by 6 bases and J by 6 bases. The entry originates in a study of blood T cell repertoires in COVID-19. Across the study: Acute and convalescent COVID-19 samples came from the United States, Italy and Spain. PBMCs, B-cell-depleted T cells, or T cells were the source of the cDNA or gDNA that made up the material.

The method was immunoSEQ multiplex PCR; TCRdb's version includes in-frame clones alone and lacks a portion of them. The sample contains about 240,000 clones, more than 85% of which appear only once. Participant-given clinical history determined each cohort assignment. Before being deemed recovered, Cohort 3 donors had two negative PCRs, clearance, or symptom resolution. Sequences were obtained from PBMCs or T cells enriched from blood (not recorded which). V usage is TRBV9 and J usage is TRBJ2-3, with 7 bases matching TRBD2. The receptor comes from a woman aged 25-40 years who had recovered from COVID-19. The CDR3, as DNA: TGTGCCAGCACCCTTGGGCTAGCGGAGGGGGATACGCAGTATTTT. Its translation is CASTLGLAEGDTQYF. Supplemented by reference TRBV9 and TRBJ2-3, the full variable domain reads DSGVTQTPKHLITATGQRVTLRCSPRSGDLSVYWYQQSLDQGLQFLIQYYNGEERAKGNILERFSAQQFPDLHSELNLSSLELGDSALYFCASTLGLAEGDTQYFGPGTRLTVL.